The following is a TCR beta chain sequence with its context. Its antigen is as yet unknown. The data belong to a study of PD-L1 blockade in urothelial cancer. In the study overall: Administration of atezolizumab to patients began around 2014, at 1,200 mg intravenously every 3 weeks. Bladder-origin urothelial cancer in males covered twenty-five of 29 patients. Among blood samples, the median T cell count was 130,000 to 150,000. General observations from the study: A pretreatment blood TCR clonality that fell below the median predicted better progression-free and overall survival.

Germline assignment: CDR1 MDHEN and CDR2 SYDVKM. The length of the CDR3 is 15 residues. V lost 7 bases and J lost 11; bases outside the gene matches: 9. Specified time point: peripheral blood 6 weeks after treatment start. TCRdb's table, derived via immunoSEQ multiplex PCR, lists solely in-frame clones and lacks some. In the table there are tens of thousands of clones, approximately 86% of which are singletons. This rearrangement joins TRBV28 to TRBJ2-3; 16 bases line up with TRBD2. The source of this sequence is a man in his sixties with urothelial cancer. Here the sequenced sample was PBMCs, taken around atezolizumab (anti-PD-L1) treatment. The CDR3 protein is CASTTPGLAGGKQYF. CDR3 bases: TGTGCCAGCACCACCCCGGGACTAGCGGGGGGGAAGCAGTATTTT.